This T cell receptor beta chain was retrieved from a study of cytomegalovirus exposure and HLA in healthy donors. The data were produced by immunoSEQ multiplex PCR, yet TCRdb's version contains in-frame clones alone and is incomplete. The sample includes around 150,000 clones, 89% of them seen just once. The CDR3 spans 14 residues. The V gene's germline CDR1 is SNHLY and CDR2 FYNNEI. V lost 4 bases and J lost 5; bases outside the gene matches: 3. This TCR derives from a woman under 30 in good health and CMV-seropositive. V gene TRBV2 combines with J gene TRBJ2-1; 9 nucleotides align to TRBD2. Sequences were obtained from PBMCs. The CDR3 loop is CASSGLAGDNEQFF. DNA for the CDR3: TGTGCCAGCAGTGGGTTAGCGGGGGACAATGAGCAGTTCTTC.